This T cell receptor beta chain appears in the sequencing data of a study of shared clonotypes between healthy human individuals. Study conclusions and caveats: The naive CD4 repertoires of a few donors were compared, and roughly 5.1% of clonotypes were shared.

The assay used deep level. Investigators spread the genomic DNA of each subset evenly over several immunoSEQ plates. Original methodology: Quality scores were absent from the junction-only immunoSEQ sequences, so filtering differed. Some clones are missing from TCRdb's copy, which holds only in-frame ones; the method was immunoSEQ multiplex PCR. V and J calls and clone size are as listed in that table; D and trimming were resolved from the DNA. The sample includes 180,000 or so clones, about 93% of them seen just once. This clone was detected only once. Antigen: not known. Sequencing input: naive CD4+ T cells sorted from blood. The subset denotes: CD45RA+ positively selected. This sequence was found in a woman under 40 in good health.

The DNA of the CDR3 is TGTGCCAGCAGCTTAGCATTGGGGAGCACAGATACGCAGTATTTT. Amino acids: CASSLALGSTDTQYF. The genes are TRBV7-9 and TRBJ2-3; D unclear. V lost 0 bases, J lost 0 bases, and 7 bases lay in between. This CDR3 contains 15 residues. Germline CDR1 is SEHNR and CDR2 is FQNEAQ (reference sequence).